This T cell receptor (beta chain) derives from a study of cytomegalovirus exposure and HLA in healthy donors. About this clone: Its antigen is not known.

Primers: 60 Vbeta forward and 13 Jbeta reverse. Data came from immunoSEQ multiplex PCR; TCRdb stores just in-frame clones and leaves some out. The table lists tens of thousands of clones, more than 60% of them singletons. Study-wide points: Productive rates of about 87% or about 30% were seen for most TCR beta V segments in an earlier analysis.

The CDR3 is made up of 13 amino acids. Per germline, CDR1 GTSNPN and CDR2 SVGIG (reference sequence). Unmatched junction bases numbered 6, after V lost 5 bases and J lost 4 bases. V and J are TRBV30 and TRBJ2-7, with TRBD2 matching over 9 bases. The sequenced sample was PBMCs. This TCR was recovered from a man aged 40-55 years in good health and CMV-seronegative. CDR3 region: CAWETSGTYEQYF. The CDR3 nucleotides read TGTGCCTGGGAGACTAGCGGCACGTACGAGCAGTACTTC.